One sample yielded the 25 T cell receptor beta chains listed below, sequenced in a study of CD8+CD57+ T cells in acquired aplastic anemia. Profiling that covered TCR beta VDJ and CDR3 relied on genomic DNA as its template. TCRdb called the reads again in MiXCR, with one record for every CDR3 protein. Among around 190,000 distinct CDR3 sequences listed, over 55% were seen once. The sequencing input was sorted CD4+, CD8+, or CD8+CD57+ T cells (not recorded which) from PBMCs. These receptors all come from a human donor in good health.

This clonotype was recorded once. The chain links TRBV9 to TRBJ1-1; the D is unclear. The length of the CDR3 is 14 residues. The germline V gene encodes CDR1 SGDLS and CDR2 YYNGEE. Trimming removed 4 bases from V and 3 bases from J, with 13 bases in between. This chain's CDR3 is CASSPIAWDTEAFF. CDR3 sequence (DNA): TGTGCCAGCAGCCCGATTGCCTGGGACACTGAAGCTTTCTTT.

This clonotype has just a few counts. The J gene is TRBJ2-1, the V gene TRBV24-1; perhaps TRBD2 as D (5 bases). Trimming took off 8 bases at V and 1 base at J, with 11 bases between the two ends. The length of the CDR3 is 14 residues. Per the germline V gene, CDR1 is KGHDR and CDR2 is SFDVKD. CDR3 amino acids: CATMESGSYNEQFF. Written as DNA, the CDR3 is TGTGCCACCATGGAGTCGGGGTCCTACAATGAGCAGTTCTTC.

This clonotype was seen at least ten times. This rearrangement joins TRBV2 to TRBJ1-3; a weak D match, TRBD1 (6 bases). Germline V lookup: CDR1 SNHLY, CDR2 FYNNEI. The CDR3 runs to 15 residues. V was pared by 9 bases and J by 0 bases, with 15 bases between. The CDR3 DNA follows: TGTGCCAGTGGGGGGACATATAGCTCTGGAAACACCATATATTTT. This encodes CASGGTYSSGNTIYF.

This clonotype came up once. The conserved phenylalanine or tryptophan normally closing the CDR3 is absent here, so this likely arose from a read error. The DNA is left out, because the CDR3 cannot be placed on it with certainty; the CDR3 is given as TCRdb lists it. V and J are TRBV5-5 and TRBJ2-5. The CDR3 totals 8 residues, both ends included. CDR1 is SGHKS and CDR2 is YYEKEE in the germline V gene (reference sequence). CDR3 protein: CASSQTRT.

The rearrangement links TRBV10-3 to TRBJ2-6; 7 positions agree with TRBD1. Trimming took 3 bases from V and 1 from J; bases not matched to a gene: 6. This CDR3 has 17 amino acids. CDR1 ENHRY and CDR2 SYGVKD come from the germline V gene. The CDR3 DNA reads TGTGCCATCAGTGATTTCTCGACAGGGTCTGGGGCCAACGTCCTGACTTTC. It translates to CAISDFSTGSGANVLTF.

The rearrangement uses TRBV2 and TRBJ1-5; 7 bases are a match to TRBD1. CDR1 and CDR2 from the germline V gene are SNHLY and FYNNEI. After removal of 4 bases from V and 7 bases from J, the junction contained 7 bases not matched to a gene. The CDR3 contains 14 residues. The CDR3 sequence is CASSVRQGEQPQHF. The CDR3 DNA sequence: TGTGCCAGCAGTGTGAGACAGGGAGAGCAGCCCCAGCATTTT.

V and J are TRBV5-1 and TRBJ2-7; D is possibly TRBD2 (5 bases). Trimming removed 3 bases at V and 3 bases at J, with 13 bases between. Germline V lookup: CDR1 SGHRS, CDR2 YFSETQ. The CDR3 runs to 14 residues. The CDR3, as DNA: TGCGCCAGCAGCTCGCCAGATACTAGCTACGAGCAGTACTTC. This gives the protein CASSSPDTSYEQYF.

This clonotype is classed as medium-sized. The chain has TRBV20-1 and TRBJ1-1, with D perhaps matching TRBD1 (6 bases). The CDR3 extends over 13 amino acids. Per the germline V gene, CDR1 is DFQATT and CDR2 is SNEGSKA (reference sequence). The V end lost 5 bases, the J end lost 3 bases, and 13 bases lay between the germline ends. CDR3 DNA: TGCAGTGCTCGCGAAGGGGGGCACACTGAAGCTTTCTTT. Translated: CSAREGGHTEAFF.

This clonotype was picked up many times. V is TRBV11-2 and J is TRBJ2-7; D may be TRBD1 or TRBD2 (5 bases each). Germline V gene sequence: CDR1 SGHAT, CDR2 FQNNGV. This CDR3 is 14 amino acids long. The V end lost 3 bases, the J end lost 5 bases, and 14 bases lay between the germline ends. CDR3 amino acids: CASSFYGGNNEQYF. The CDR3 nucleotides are TGTGCCAGCAGCTTCTATGGGGGTAACAACGAGCAGTACTTC.

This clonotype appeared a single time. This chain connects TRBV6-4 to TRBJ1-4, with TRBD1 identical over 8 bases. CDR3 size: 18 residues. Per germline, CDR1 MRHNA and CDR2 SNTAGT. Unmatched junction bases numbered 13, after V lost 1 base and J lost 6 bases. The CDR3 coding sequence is TGTGCCAGCAGTGACTGGGAGGACAGGGTTAAGCGAGATGAAAAACTGTTTTTT. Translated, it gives CASSDWEDRVKRDEKLFF.

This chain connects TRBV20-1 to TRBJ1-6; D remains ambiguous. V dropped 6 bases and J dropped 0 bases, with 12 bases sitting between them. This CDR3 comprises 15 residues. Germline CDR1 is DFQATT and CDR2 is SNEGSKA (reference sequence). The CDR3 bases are TGCAGTGCGGGCCAAGTTAGCTCCTATAATTCACCCCTCCACTTT. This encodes CSAGQVSSYNSPLHF.

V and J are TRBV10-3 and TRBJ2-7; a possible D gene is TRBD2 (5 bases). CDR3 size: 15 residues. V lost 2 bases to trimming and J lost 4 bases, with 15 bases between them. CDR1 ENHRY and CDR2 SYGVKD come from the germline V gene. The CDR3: CAISEGRRPSYEQYF. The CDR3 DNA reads TGTGCCATCAGTGAGGGCCGGAGGCCGTCTTACGAGCAGTACTTC.

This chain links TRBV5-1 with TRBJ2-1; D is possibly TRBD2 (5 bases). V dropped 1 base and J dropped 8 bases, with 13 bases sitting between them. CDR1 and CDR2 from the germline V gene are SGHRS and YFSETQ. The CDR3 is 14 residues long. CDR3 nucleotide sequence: TGCGCCAGCAGCTTGATTACCGGGATTGATGAGCAGTTCTTC. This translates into CASSLITGIDEQFF.

The DNA of the CDR3 is TGTGCCAGCAGACTGAACACTGAAGCTTTCTTT. Its translation is CASRLNTEAFF. V usage is TRBV12-3 or TRBV12-4 and J usage is TRBJ1-1; D not resolved. The CDR3 has 11 residues. The V end was cut by 6 bases, the J end by 0 bases, with 2 bases between.

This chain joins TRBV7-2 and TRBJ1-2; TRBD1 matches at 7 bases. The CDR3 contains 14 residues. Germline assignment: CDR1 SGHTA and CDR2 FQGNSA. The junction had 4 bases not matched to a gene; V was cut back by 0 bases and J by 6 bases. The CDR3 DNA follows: TGTGCCAGCAGCTTAGCTATAGGGGGCGATGGCTACACCTTC. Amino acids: CASSLAIGGDGYTF.

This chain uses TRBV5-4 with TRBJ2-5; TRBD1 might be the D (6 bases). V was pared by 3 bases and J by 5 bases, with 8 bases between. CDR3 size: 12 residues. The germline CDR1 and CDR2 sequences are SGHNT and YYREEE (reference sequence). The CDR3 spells CASSSGVETQYF. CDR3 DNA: TGTGCCAGCAGCTCAGGGGTGGAGACCCAGTACTTC.

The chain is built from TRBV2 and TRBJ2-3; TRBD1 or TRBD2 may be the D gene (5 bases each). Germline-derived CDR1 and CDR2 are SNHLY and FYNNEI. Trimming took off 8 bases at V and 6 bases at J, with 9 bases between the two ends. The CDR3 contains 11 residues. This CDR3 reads CASWDGDTQYF. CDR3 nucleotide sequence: TGTGCCAGCTGGGACGGGGATACGCAGTATTTT.

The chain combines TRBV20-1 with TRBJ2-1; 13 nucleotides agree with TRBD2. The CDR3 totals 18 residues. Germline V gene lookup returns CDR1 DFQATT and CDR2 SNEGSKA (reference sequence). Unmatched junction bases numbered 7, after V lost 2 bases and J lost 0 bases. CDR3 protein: CSARPSTSGRFSYNEQFF. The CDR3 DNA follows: TGCAGTGCTAGACCTTCGACTAGCGGGAGGTTCTCCTACAATGAGCAGTTCTTC.

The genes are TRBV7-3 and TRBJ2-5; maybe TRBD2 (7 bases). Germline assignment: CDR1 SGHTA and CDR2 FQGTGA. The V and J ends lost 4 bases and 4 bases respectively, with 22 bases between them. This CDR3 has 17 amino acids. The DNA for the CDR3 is TGTGCCAGCAGCTGGGGGGGCCGGAGCCGGGGGCCAGAGACCCAGTACTTC. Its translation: CASSWGGRSRGPETQYF.

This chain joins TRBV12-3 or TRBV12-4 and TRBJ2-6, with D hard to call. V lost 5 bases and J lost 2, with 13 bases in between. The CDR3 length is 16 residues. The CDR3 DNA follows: TGTGCCAGCAGTCGCCTGAATGGAGCTGGGGCCAACGTCCTGACTTTC. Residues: CASSRLNGAGANVLTF.

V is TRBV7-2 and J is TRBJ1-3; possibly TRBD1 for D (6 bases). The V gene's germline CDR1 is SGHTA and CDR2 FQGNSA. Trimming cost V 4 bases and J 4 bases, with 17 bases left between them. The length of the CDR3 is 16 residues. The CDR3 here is CASSSRGGSSGNTIYF. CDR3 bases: TGTGCCAGCAGCTCGAGGGGGGGGAGCTCGGGAAACACCATATATTTT.

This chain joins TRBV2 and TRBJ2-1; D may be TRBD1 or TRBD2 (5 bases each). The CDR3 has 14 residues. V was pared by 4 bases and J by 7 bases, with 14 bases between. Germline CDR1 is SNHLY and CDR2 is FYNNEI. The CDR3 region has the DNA TGTGCCAGCAGTGGGTGGAGGACAAAGAATGAGCAGTTCTTC. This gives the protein CASSGWRTKNEQFF.

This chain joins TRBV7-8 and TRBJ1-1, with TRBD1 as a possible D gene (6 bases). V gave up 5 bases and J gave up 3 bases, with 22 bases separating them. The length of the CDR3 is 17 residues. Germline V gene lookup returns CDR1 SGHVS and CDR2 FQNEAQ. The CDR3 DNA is TGTGCCAGCAGCCCCATAGGGCAGGGGTATTGGGACACTGAAGCTTTCTTT. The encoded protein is CASSPIGQGYWDTEAFF.

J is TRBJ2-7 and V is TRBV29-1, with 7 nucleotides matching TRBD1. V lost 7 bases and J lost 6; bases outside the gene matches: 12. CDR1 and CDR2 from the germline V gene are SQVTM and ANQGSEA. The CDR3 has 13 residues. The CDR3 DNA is TGCAGCGCGATCAGGGCAGGGGGTAGCGAGCAGTACTTC. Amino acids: CSAIRAGGSEQYF.

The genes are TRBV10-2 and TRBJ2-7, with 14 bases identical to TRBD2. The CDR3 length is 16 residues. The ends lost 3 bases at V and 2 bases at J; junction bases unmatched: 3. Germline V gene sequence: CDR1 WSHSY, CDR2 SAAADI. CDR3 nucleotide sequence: TGCGCCAGCAGTGATAGGACTAGCGGGAGGACCTACGAGCAGTACTTC. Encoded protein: CASSDRTSGRTYEQYF.